This T cell receptor (beta chain) was obtained from a study of response to subunit inactivated influenza vaccine. About this clonotype itself: The junction differs from germline at one of its ends, possibly a read error.

Germline CDR1 reads SGHRS; CDR2 reads YFSETQ. The CDR3 is made up of 14 amino acids. TCRdb passed the RT-PCR reads through MiXCR, listing each CDR3 protein once. The sample lists 530,000 or so distinct CDR3 sequences, 25% occurring once. J is TRBJ2-3 and V is TRBV5-1; the match to TRBD1 covers 8 bases. This sample comprised CD4+ T cells sorted from PBMCs, obtained less than 6 days after vaccination. The source is a man between 50 and 59 years old who received an inactivated influenza vaccine. CDR3 protein: CDSSLGQAADTQYF. The CDR3 bases are TGCGACAGCAGCTTGGGACAGGCGGCAGATACGCAGTATTTT.